A single sample gave rise to the 26 T cell receptor beta chains below, sequenced in a study of radiotherapy plus CTLA-4 blockade in lung cancer listed by TCRdb under 2018. Library preparation used the immunoSEQ multiplex PCR assay. Sourced from immuneACCESS, this table was stored by TCRdb with only in-frame sequences that have V and J called. A share of the clones is absent; for the studies checked, an unresolved V gene accounts for under half, and the remainder has no known explanation. The sample records some 110,000 clones, roughly 84% of which are singletons. 2.4% of the sample goes to the ten largest clones. The sample here was peripheral blood, taken from a patient treated with radiotherapy plus ipilimumab. The receptor set was obtained from a human donor with non-small cell lung cancer that progressed on radiotherapy plus ipilimumab. Some clones in this sample may be carry-over from other donors' samples.

The chain combines TRBV5-4 with TRBJ2-3, with no clear D. Germline CDR1 SGHNT, CDR2 YYREEE (reference sequence). Trimming pared 4 bases from V and 5 bases from J, leaving 14 bases between. The CDR3 length is 14 residues. CDR3 sequence: CASSPEWGGDTQYF. Written as DNA, the CDR3 is TGTGCCAGCAGCCCGGAGTGGGGTGGAGATACGCAGTATTTT.

The chain links TRBV7-3 to TRBJ1-1, with D uncertain. Germline V gene sequence: CDR1 SGHTA, CDR2 FQGTGA. The V gene lost 5 bases and the J gene lost 1 base, with 8 bases spanning the gap. The CDR3 covers 13 residues. The CDR3 protein is CASSKGSNTEAFF. The CDR3 nucleotides read TGTGCCAGCAGCAAAGGCTCGAACACTGAAGCTTTCTTT.

This clone was picked up a small number of times. V is TRBV7-6 and J is TRBJ2-4; D could derive from TRBD1 or TRBD2 (6 bases each). The CDR3 is 17 amino acids. V lost 5 bases and J 3 bases, leaving 20 bases between the germline ends. Germline-derived CDR1 and CDR2 are SGHVS and FNYEAQ. The CDR3 loop reads CASSPVGGPMGKNIQYF. In DNA, the CDR3 is TGTGCCAGCAGCCCAGTAGGGGGGCCTATGGGCAAAAACATTCAGTACTTC. The variable domain in full, with the rest retrieved from reference TRBV7-6 and TRBJ2-4, is GAGVSQSPRYKVTKRGQDVALRCDPISGHVSLYWYRQALGQGPEFLTYFNYEAQQDKSGLPNDRFSAERPEGSISTLTIQRTEQRDSAMYRCASSPVGGPMGKNIQYFGAGTRLSVL.

This clone was observed a few times. The chain is built from TRBV10-3 and TRBJ1-1, with D tentatively TRBD1 (5 bases). Germline V gives CDR1 ENHRY, CDR2 SYGVKD. CDR3 length: 16 residues. With 3 bases removed from V and 7 bases from J, the gap between germline ends came to 21 bases. CDR3 loop: CAISELSRGGESEAFF. Written as DNA, the CDR3 is TGTGCCATCAGTGAACTCAGTAGGGGAGGTGAGAGTGAAGCTTTCTTT.

V is TRBV4-3 and J is TRBJ1-5; possible D gene TRBD1, 6 bases. Trimming left V 4 bases short and J 2 bases short, with 15 bases between. This CDR3 comprises 16 residues. Germline values: CDR1 LGHNA, CDR2 YSLEER. The CDR3 here is CASSPTWDIGNQPQHF. CDR3 sequence (DNA): TGCGCCAGCAGCCCTACGTGGGACATTGGCAATCAGCCCCAGCATTTT.

V usage is TRBV4-1 and J usage is TRBJ1-5, with 12 bases matching TRBD1. Trimming took 4 bases from V and 6 from J; bases not matched to a gene: 7. This CDR3 is built from 16 residues. Germline CDR1 reads MGHRA; CDR2 reads YSYEKL. The CDR3 DNA follows: TGCGCCAGCAGCCGGGCCGGGACAGGGGGCGGTCAGCCCCAGCATTTT. The encoded protein is CASSRAGTGGGQPQHF.

The chain recombines TRBV5-5 with TRBJ1-3, with 12 bases lining up with TRBD1. The J segment lost 5 bases and the V segment lost 4 bases, leaving 7 bases of the junction unmatched. CDR3 length: 16 amino acids. The germline V gene has CDR1 SGHKS and CDR2 YYEKEE (reference sequence). The CDR3 DNA reads TGTGCCAGCAGCAGGGCAGGGACAGGGGGCCGAAACACCATATATTTT. It encodes CASSRAGTGGRNTIYF.

V is TRBV20-1 and J is TRBJ2-7; 9 bases map to TRBD1. The CDR3 sequence is 11 residues long. Germline V gene data show CDR1 as DFQATT and CDR2 as SNEGSKA (reference sequence). The DNA for the CDR3 is TGCAGGGGTGGGACAGGGTACGAGCAGTACTTC. It is translated as CRGGTGYEQYF.

J is TRBJ2-7 and V is TRBV15; no clear D. Looked up from germline, CDR1 is LNHNV and CDR2 is YYDKDF (reference sequence). This CDR3 comprises 14 residues. The V gene lost 0 bases and the J gene lost 3 bases, with 9 bases spanning the gap. DNA of the CDR3: TGTGCCACCAGCAGAGAGGGCTCCATCTACGAGCAGTACTTC. Translation: CATSREGSIYEQYF.

The V gene is TRBV7-9, the J gene TRBJ1-1; a weak D match, TRBD1 (5 bases). V lost 6 bases and J lost 11, with 16 bases in between. This CDR3 region has 12 residues. Germline V gene data show CDR1 as SEHNR and CDR2 as FQNEAQ (reference sequence). In DNA form, the CDR3 reads TGTGCCAGCAGGCGAGAAGGATGGGGGGCTTTCTTT. Translating gives CASRREGWGAFF. The variable domain in full, completed from reference TRBV7-9 and TRBJ1-1, reads DTGVSQNPRHKITKRGQNVTFRCDPISEHNRLYWYRQTLGQGPEFLTYFQNEAQLEKSRLLSDRFSAERPKGSFSTLEIQRTEQGDSAMYLCASRREGWGAFFGQGTRLTVV.

The V call is TRBV2, the J call TRBJ2-7; TRBD1 aligns across 7 bases. V was clipped by 7 bases and J by 1 base; unmatched bases: 7. CDR1 is SNHLY and CDR2 is FYNNEI in the germline V gene. CDR3 size: 14 residues. CDR3 DNA: TGTGCCAGCATTTGGGGGACAGATTCCTACGAGCAGTACTTC. Translation gives CASIWGTDSYEQYF.

This rearrangement joins TRBV7-2 to TRBJ1-2, with unresolved D. Trimming took 1 base from V and 4 from J, leaving 13 bases between them. The CDR3 sequence is 15 residues long. Germline V gene sequence: CDR1 SGHTA, CDR2 FQGNSA. CDR3 region: CASSLEAVAGYGYTF. The CDR3 nucleotides are TGTGCCAGCAGCTTAGAGGCAGTGGCGGGCTATGGCTACACCTTC.

The rearrangement links TRBV11-3 to TRBJ1-1; D unresolved. Germline loops: CDR1 SGHNT, CDR2 YENEEA. Trimming took 1 base from V and 2 from J, leaving 5 bases between them. CDR3 length: 13 residues. Here the CDR3 reads CASSLGDNTEAFF. The CDR3 nucleotides are TGTGCCAGCAGCTTAGGCGATAACACTGAAGCTTTCTTT.

V usage is TRBV2 and J usage is TRBJ2-7, with D unclear. The CDR3 covers 14 residues. V was trimmed by 1 base and J by 7 bases, leaving 14 bases between them. Per germline, CDR1 SNHLY and CDR2 FYNNEI. CDR3 DNA sequence: TGTGCCAGCAGTGAAGAGGGCTCCCTAGGAGAGCAGTACTTC. Encoded protein: CASSEEGSLGEQYF.

The V and J genes are TRBV19 and TRBJ1-4, with 10 nucleotides matching TRBD1. The CDR3 is 16 residues long. V was clipped by 4 bases and J by 6 bases; unmatched bases: 8. Looked up from germline, CDR1 is LNHDA and CDR2 is SQIVND (reference sequence). The CDR3 spells CASSRTSGTGDEKLFF. CDR3 nucleotides: TGTGCCAGTAGTAGGACCTCCGGGACAGGGGATGAAAAACTGTTTTTT. The variable domain in full, completed from reference TRBV19 and TRBJ1-4, reads DGGITQSPKYLFRKEGQNVTLSCEQNLNHDAMYWYRQDPGQGLRLIYYSQIVNDFQKGDIAEGYSVSREKKESFPLTVTSAQKNPTAFYLCASSRTSGTGDEKLFFGSGTQLSVL.

CDR3 region: CATSRDRAGANVLTF. In DNA form, the CDR3 reads TGTGCCACCAGCAGAGACCGGGCTGGGGCCAACGTCCTGACTTTC. V is TRBV15 and J is TRBJ2-6; D ambiguous. With 0 bases removed from V and 2 bases from J, the gap between germline ends came to 5 bases. The CDR3 has 15 amino acids. The germline V gene has CDR1 LNHNV and CDR2 YYDKDF (reference sequence).

This clone was picked up a small number of times. The chain has TRBV25-1 and TRBJ1-2; D gene uncertain. This CDR3 has 14 residues. Germline V gives CDR1 MGHDK, CDR2 SYGVNS. V was trimmed by 7 bases and J by 5 bases, leaving 17 bases between them. The CDR3 DNA reads as TGTGCCAGCACAACCTCCGGGGTCGGTTATGGCTACACCTTC. This sequence encodes CASTTSGVGYGYTF.

This clone came up a few times. The genes are TRBV5-6 and TRBJ2-7, with 13 nucleotides matching TRBD2. The germline V gene has CDR1 SGHDT and CDR2 YYEEEE. CDR3 length: 15 amino acids. V was clipped by 5 bases and J by 4 bases; unmatched bases: 6. CDR3 coding DNA: TGTGCCAGCAGGCAAACTAGCGGGGGGGCGTACGAGCAGTACTTC. Translating it yields CASRQTSGGAYEQYF.

The chain combines TRBV11-3 with TRBJ2-3; TRBD2 matches at 7 bases. The CDR3 sequence is 14 residues long. The germline V gene has CDR1 SGHNT and CDR2 YENEEA. Trimming at V came to 4 bases and at J to 4 bases, leaving 5 bases not matched to a gene. The CDR3 loop is CASSWTRGADTQYF. The CDR3 DNA follows: TGTGCCAGCAGCTGGACTAGGGGAGCAGATACGCAGTATTTT.

The chain carries TRBV15 and TRBJ2-1; the match to TRBD1 covers 8 bases. CDR1 and CDR2 from the germline V gene are LNHNV and YYDKDF (reference sequence). The CDR3 spans 13 residues. The V and J ends lost 4 bases and 12 bases, in that order; junction bases with no gene match: 8. CDR3 sequence: CATSTSFGQGQFF. The CDR3 bases are TGTGCCACCAGCACCTCATTTGGACAGGGGCAGTTCTTC.

This clone has a single count. The genes are TRBV9 and TRBJ1-3; D perhaps matches TRBD1 (5 bases). This CDR3 is built from 17 residues. The germline V gene has CDR1 SGDLS and CDR2 YYNGEE. Deletions cut 0 bases from V and 0 bases from J, with 13 bases between. CDR3 in DNA: TGTGCCAGCAGCGTAGGCGGGGGTCCGTACTCTGGAAACACCATATATTTT. It translates to CASSVGGGPYSGNTIYF.

The CDR3 loop is CASSLADHTEAFF. The CDR3 nucleotides read TGTGCCAGCAGCTTGGCCGACCACACTGAAGCTTTCTTT. This chain links TRBV5-5 with TRBJ1-1; D ambiguous. Germline CDR1 reads SGHKS; CDR2 reads YYEKEE (reference sequence). The CDR3 sequence is 13 residues long. The germline V and J ends were trimmed by 0 bases and 3 bases, with 6 bases remaining between them.

V and J are TRBV7-8 and TRBJ1-2; possibly TRBD1 for D (5 bases). Trimming took off 5 bases at V and 5 bases at J, with 12 bases between the two ends. From germline, CDR1 is SGHVS and CDR2 FQNEAQ. The CDR3 covers 13 residues. The CDR3 DNA sequence: TGTGCCAGCAGCCCCACAGGTCCATATGGCTACACCTTC. Residues: CASSPTGPYGYTF.

This chain uses TRBV11-1 with TRBJ2-6; no clear D gene. This CDR3 is built from 14 residues. Germline-derived CDR1 and CDR2 are SGHAT and FQDESV (reference sequence). Between the trimmed V and J ends, which lost 5 bases and 0 bases, there was a span of 5 bases. This CDR3 reads CASSGRSGANVLTF. DNA of the CDR3: TGTGCCAGCAGCGGGCGCTCTGGGGCCAACGTCCTGACTTTC.

This chain joins TRBV20-1 and TRBJ2-1; unclear D gene. The ends were cut back, 4 bases at V and 4 bases at J, with 5 bases in the middle. The CDR3 contains 11 residues. The germline CDR1 and CDR2 sequences are DFQATT and SNEGSKA (reference sequence). CDR3 sequence reads: CSAIPYNEQFF. The CDR3 region has the DNA TGCAGTGCTATTCCTTACAATGAGCAGTTCTTC.

The chain combines TRBV11-3 with TRBJ2-7, with TRBD2 matching over 8 bases. The CDR3 spans 15 residues. The junction had 9 bases not matched to a gene; V was cut back by 5 bases and J by 3 bases. The germline V gene has CDR1 SGHNT and CDR2 YENEEA. The CDR3 loop is CASSLSGGANYEQYF. CDR3 nucleotide sequence: TGTGCCAGCAGCCTCTCCGGGGGGGCGAACTACGAGCAGTACTTC.